This T cell receptor beta chain was found in a study of T cell responses to AZD1222 COVID-19 vaccine. CDR3 length: 15 residues. V lost 4 bases to trimming and J lost 8 bases, with 20 bases between them. CDR1 is SGDLS and CDR2 is YYNGEE in the germline V gene. TCRdb's copy holds only in-frame clones and misses some; the assay was immunoSEQ multiplex PCR. In the table there are about 180,000 clones, roughly 89% of which are singletons. General observations from the study: Unmutated regions of variants are reportedly targeted by nearly half of spike-specific TCRs.

This clone was observed once. Its antigen is currently unknown. The material sequenced was peripheral blood, taken on day 0 of AZD1222 vaccination. The sequence was collected from an adult in good health. The chain couples TRBV9 to TRBJ2-3, with D possibly matching TRBD1 (6 bases). CDR3 DNA: TGTGCCAGCAGCCCAGGGGCCGGGGAGAAGAGTACGCAGTATTTT. Amino acid sequence: CASSPGAGEKSTQYF.